This T cell receptor (beta chain) is from a study of blood T cell repertoires in COVID-19. Study background: T cells, B-cell-depleted T cells, or PBMCs supplied cDNA or gDNA.

Using immunoSEQ multiplex PCR, the repertoire was profiled, and TCRdb retains in-frame clones only, with some absent. This table has tens of thousands of clones, about 85% appearing once. V lost 4 bases and J 4 bases, leaving 19 bases between the germline ends. Germline assignment: CDR1 SGHRS and CDR2 YFSETQ. The CDR3 runs 16 residues. This sequence joins TRBV5-1 and TRBJ2-3, with D possibly matching TRBD2 (6 bases). Sequencing was done on a sample of peripheral blood. The sequence derives from a woman in her 70s with acute or convalescent COVID-19. CDR3 residues: CASSNQPRGTPDTQYF. The CDR3 DNA reads TGCGCCAGCAGCAACCAGCCGCGGGGAACTCCAGATACGCAGTATTTT.